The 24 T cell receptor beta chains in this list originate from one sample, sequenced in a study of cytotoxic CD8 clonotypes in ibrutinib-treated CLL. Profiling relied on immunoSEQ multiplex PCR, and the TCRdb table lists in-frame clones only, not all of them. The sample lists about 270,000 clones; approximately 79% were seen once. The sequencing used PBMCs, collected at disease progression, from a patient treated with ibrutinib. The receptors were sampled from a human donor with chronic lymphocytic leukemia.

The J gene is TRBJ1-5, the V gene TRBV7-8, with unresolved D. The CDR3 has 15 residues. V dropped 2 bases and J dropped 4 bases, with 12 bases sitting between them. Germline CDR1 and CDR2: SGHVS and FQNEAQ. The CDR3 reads CASSLRPGTNQPQHF. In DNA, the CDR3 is TGTGCCAGCAGCTTAAGGCCGGGCACAAATCAGCCCCAGCATTTT. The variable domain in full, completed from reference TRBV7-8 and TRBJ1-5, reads GAGVSQSPRYKVAKRGQDVALRCDPISGHVSLFWYQQALGQGPEFLTYFQNEAQLDKSGLPSDRFFAERPEGSVSTLKIQRTQQEDSAVYLCASSLRPGTNQPQHFGDGTRLSIL.

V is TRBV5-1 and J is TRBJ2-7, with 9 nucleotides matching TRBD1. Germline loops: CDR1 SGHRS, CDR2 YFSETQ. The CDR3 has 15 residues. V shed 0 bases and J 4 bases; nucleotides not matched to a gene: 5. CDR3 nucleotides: TGCGCCAGCAGCTTGGGGACAGGGGCGTTTTACGAGCAGTACTTC. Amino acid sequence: CASSLGTGAFYEQYF.

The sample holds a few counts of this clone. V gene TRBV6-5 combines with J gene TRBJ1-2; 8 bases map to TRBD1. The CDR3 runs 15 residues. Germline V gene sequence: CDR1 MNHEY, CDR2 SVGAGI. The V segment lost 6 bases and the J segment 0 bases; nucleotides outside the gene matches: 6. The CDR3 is CASSPGRGPNYGYTF. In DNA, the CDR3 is TGTGCCAGCAGCCCGGGCAGGGGGCCTAACTATGGCTACACCTTC.

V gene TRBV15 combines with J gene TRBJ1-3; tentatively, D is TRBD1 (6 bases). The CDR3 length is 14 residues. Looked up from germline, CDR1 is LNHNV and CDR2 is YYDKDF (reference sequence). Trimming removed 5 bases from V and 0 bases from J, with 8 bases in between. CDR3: CATSRGLSGNTIYF. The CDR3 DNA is TGTGCCACCAGCCGGGGGCTCTCTGGAAACACCATATATTTT. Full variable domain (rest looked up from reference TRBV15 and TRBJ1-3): DAMVIQNPRYQVTQFGKPVTLSCSQTLNHNVMYWYQQKSSQAPKLLFHYYDKDFNNEADTPDNFQSRRPNTSFCFLDIRSPGLGDTAMYLCATSRGLSGNTIYFGEGSWLTVV.

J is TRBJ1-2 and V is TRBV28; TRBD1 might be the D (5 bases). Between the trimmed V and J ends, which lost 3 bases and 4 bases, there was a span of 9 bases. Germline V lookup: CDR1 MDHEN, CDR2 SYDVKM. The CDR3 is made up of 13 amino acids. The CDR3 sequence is CASSFIGAYGYTF. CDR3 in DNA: TGTGCCAGCAGTTTTATCGGGGCCTATGGCTACACCTTC.

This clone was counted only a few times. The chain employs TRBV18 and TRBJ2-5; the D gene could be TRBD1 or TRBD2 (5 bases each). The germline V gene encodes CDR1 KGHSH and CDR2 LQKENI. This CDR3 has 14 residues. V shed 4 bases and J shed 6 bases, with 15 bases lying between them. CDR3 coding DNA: TGTGCCAGCTCACAGGGGACGGGGCAACAGACCCAGTACTTC. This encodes CASSQGTGQQTQYF.

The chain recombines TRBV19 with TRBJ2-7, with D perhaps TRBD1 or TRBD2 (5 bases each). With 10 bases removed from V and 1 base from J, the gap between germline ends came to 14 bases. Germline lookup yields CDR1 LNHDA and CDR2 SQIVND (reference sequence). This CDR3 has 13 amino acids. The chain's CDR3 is CATRDLGSYEQYF. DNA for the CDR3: TGTGCCACCCGGGACCTGGGATCCTACGAGCAGTACTTC.

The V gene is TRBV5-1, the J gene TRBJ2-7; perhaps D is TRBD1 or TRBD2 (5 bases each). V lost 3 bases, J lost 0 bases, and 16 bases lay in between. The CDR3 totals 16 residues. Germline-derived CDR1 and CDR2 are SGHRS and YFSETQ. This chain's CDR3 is CASSSAGTGSSYEQYF. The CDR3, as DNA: TGCGCCAGCAGCTCGGCCGGGACGGGGAGCTCCTACGAGCAGTACTTC.

The CDR3 DNA is TGTGCCAGCAGCACCCGCGGACTAGCGTATGAGACCCAGTACTTC. Protein product: CASSTRGLAYETQYF. The rearrangement links TRBV13 to TRBJ2-5; 9 nucleotides line up with TRBD2. The V gene end was trimmed by 5 bases and the J gene end by 5 bases; junction bases not matched to a gene: 9. Per germline, CDR1 PRHDT and CDR2 FYEKMQ (reference sequence). The CDR3 runs 15 residues.

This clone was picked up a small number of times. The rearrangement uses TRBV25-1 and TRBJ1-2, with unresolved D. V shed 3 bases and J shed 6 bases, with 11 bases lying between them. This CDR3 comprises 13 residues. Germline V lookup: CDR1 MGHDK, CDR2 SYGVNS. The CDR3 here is CASSDPGSDGYTF. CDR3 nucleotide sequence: TGTGCCAGCAGTGATCCTGGTTCCGATGGCTACACCTTC.

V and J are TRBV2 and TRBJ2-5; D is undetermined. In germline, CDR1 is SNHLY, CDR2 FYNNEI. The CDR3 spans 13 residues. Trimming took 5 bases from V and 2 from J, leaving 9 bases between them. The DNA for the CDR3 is TGTGCCAGCAGTCTGACAAGGCAAGAGACCCAGTACTTC. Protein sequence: CASSLTRQETQYF.

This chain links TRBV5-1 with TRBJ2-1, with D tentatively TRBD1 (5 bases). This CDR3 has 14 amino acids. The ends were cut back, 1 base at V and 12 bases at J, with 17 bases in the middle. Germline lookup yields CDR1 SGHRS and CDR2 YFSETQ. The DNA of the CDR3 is TGCGCCAGCAGCTTGTCGTGGGGCATGGGGTGGCAGTTCTTC. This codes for CASSLSWGMGWQFF. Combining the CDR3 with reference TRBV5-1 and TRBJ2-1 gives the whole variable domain KAGVTQTPRYLIKTRGQQVTLSCSPISGHRSVSWYQQTPGQGLQFLFEYFSETQRNKGNFPGRFSGRQFSNSRSEMNVSTLELGDSALYLCASSLSWGMGWQFFGPGTRLTVL.

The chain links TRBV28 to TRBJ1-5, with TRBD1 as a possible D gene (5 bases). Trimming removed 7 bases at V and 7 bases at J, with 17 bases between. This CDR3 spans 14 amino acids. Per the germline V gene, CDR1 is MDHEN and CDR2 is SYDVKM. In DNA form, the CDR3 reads TGTGCCAGCAACCCCCCAGGGTCGGGACAGCCCCAGCATTTT. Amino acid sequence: CASNPPGSGQPQHF.

CDR3 region: CASSLTRGTGTKEQYF. CDR3 DNA: TGCGCCAGCAGCTTAACCCGGGGGACAGGGACAAAGGAGCAGTACTTC. The chain couples TRBV5-1 to TRBJ2-7; 9 bases fit TRBD1. J was trimmed by 7 bases and V by 2 bases; bases with no gene match: 13. The CDR3 contains 16 residues. The germline V gene encodes CDR1 SGHRS and CDR2 YFSETQ.

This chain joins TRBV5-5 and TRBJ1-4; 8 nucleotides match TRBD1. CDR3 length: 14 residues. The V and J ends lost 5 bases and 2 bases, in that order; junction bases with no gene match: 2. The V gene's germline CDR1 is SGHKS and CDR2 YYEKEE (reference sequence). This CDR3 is CASSWTGTNEKLFF. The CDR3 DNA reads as TGTGCCAGCAGTTGGACAGGGACTAATGAAAAACTGTTTTTT. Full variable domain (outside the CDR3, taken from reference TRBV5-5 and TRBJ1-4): DAGVTQSPTHLIKTRGQQVTLRCSPISGHKSVSWYQQVLGQGPQFIFQYYEKEERGRGNFPDRFSARQFPNYSSELNVNALLLGDSALYLCASSWTGTNEKLFFGSGTQLSVL.

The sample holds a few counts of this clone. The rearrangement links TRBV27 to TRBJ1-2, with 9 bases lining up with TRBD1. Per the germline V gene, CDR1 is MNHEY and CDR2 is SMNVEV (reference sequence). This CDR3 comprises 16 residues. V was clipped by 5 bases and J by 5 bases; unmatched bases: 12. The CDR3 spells CASSPLPGQGLYGYTF. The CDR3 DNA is TGTGCCAGCAGTCCGCTCCCGGGACAGGGCCTTTATGGCTACACCTTC.

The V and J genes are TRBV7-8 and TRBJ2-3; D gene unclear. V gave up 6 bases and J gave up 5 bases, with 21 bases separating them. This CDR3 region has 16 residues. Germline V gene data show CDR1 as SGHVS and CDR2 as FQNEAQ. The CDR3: CASSPDRAQLLDTQYF. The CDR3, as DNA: TGTGCCAGCAGTCCGGACCGGGCTCAACTCTTAGATACGCAGTATTTT. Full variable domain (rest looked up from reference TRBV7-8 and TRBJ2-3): GAGVSQSPRYKVAKRGQDVALRCDPISGHVSLFWYQQALGQGPEFLTYFQNEAQLDKSGLPSDRFFAERPEGSVSTLKIQRTQQEDSAVYLCASSPDRAQLLDTQYFGPGTRLTVL.

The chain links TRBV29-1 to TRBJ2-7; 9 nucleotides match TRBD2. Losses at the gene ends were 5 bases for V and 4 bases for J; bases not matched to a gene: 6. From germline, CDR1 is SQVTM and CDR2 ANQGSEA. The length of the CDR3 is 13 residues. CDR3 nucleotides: TGCAGCGTTCGGGCTAGCGGGATTTACGAGCAGTACTTC. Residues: CSVRASGIYEQYF.

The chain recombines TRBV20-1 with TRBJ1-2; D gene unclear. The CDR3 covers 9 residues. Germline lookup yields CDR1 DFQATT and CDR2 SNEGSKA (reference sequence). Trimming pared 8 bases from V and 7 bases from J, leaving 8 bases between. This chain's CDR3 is CSSTPGYTF. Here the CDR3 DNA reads TGCAGTTCCACGCCTGGCTACACCTTC.

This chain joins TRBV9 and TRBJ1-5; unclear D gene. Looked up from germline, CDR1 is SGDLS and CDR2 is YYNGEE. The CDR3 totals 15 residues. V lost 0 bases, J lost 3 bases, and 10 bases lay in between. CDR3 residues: CASSVGATTNQPQHF. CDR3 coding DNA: TGTGCCAGCAGCGTAGGGGCTACTACCAATCAGCCCCAGCATTTT.

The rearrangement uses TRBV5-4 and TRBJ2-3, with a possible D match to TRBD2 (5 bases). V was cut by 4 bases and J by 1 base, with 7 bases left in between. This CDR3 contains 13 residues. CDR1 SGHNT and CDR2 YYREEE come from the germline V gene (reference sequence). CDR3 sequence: CASSLGGTDTQYF. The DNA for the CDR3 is TGTGCCAGCAGCCTCGGGGGCACAGATACGCAGTATTTT.

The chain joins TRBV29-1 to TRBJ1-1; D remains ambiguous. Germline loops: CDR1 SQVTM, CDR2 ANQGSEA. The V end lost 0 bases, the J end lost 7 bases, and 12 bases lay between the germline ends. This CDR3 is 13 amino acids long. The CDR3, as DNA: TGCAGCGTTGAAGATTGGGGTAGGGATGAAGCTTTCTTT. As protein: CSVEDWGRDEAFF.

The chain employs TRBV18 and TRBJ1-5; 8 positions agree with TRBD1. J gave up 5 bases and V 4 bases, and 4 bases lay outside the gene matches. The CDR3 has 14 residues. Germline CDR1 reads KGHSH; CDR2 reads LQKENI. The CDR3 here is CASSRGQGDQPQHF. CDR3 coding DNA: TGTGCCAGCTCACGAGGACAGGGCGATCAGCCCCAGCATTTT.

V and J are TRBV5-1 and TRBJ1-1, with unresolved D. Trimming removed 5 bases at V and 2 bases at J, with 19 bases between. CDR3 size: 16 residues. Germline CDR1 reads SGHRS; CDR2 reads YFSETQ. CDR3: CASSPDSAAGNTEAFF. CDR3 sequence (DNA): TGCGCCAGCAGTCCCGATTCGGCCGCGGGAAACACTGAAGCTTTCTTT.